The table lists the clone carrying this T cell receptor (beta chain) with a few counts. These data belong to a study of blood T cell repertoires in COVID-19. Study information: The United States, Italy and Spain were the sources of the acute and convalescent COVID-19 samples. The analysed material was cDNA or gDNA that came from T cells, B-cell-depleted T cells, or PBMCs.

The CDR3 extends over 13 amino acids. Germline V gives CDR1 MGHDK, CDR2 SYGVNS. The V gene lost 5 bases and the J gene lost 4 bases, with 11 bases spanning the gap. This table comes from immunoSEQ multiplex PCR, and its TCRdb copy is limited to in-frame clones, with some not included. This sample has about 160,000 clones, with 81% found just once. The receptor was derived from a human donor in a cohort sampled during active COVID-19. This chain joins TRBV25-1 and TRBJ1-1; D may be TRBD1 (5 bases). Sequenced: peripheral blood. The CDR3 DNA is TGTGCCAGCAGTTGGGGCCGAAGCACTGAAGCTTTCTTT. Residues: CASSWGRSTEAFF.